Below are 29 T cell receptor beta chains sequenced from a single sample in a study of OX40 agonist ivuxolimab in advanced cancers. The assay was immunoSEQ multiplex PCR, and TCRdb's table has in-frame clones only and misses some. The sample gives around 80,000 clones, more than 85% of which show up once; about 2.3% is in the top ten. The sequenced sample was CD4+ or CD8+ T cells sorted from blood, obtained in a trial of the OX40 agonist ivuxolimab. The origin of the receptors is an adult with an advanced solid tumor such as melanoma, head and neck, liver or kidney cancer.

The rearrangement links TRBV28 to TRBJ2-3, with D possibly TRBD2 on 5 matching bases. Germline-derived CDR1 and CDR2 are MDHEN and SYDVKM. Trimming took 6 bases from V and 2 from J, leaving 12 bases between them. This CDR3 contains 14 residues. The CDR3 reads CASSLHRDTDTQYF. The CDR3, as DNA: TGTGCCAGCAGCTTACATCGGGACACAGATACGCAGTATTTT. Complete variable domain (other parts from reference TRBV28 and TRBJ2-3): DVKVTQSSRYLVKRTGEKVFLECVQDMDHENMFWYRQDPGLGLRLIYFSYDVKMKEKGDIPEGYSVSREKKERFSLILESASTNQTSMYLCASSLHRDTDTQYFGPGTRLTVL.

This chain uses TRBV5-1 with TRBJ1-3; weak D call: TRBD1 (5 bases). The ends were cut back, 2 bases at V and 2 bases at J, with 11 bases in the middle. CDR3 length: 15 amino acids. The germline gives CDR1 SGHRS, CDR2 YFSETQ. The CDR3 loop reads CASSFGAGTGNTIYF. CDR3 nucleotides: TGCGCCAGCAGCTTCGGGGCAGGGACTGGAAACACCATATATTTT. The complete variable domain, with remaining parts taken from reference TRBV5-1 and TRBJ1-3, reads KAGVTQTPRYLIKTRGQQVTLSCSPISGHRSVSWYQQTPGQGLQFLFEYFSETQRNKGNFPGRFSGRQFSNSRSEMNVSTLELGDSALYLCASSFGAGTGNTIYFGEGSWLTVV.

The chain is built from TRBV27 and TRBJ2-1; tentative D call: TRBD2 (6 bases). Germline V lookup: CDR1 MNHEY, CDR2 SMNVEV (reference sequence). V lost 10 bases to trimming and J lost 1 base, with 14 bases between them. The CDR3 length is 14 residues. This CDR3 reads CAMLAGSSYNEQFF. CDR3 DNA: TGTGCCATGCTGGCCGGGAGTTCCTACAATGAGCAGTTCTTC.

The V call is TRBV6-1, the J call TRBJ1-2, with 7 bases lining up with TRBD1. The V gene end was trimmed by 3 bases and the J gene end by 4 bases; junction bases not matched to a gene: 2. Per germline, CDR1 MNHNS and CDR2 SASEGT. This CDR3 has 13 residues. CDR3 protein: CASSEPGGYGYTF. CDR3 coding DNA: TGTGCCAGCAGTGAGCCAGGGGGCTATGGCTACACCTTC.

V gene TRBV2 combines with J gene TRBJ1-2; 10 nucleotides agree with TRBD1. Looked up from germline, CDR1 is SNHLY and CDR2 is FYNNEI. V was pared by 5 bases and J by 3 bases, with 6 bases of the junction left unmatched. The CDR3 runs 15 residues. The CDR3 DNA is TGTGCCAGCAGTTGGCTGACAGGGGGCCACTATGGCTACACCTTC. Encoded protein: CASSWLTGGHYGYTF.

V is TRBV6-5 and J is TRBJ2-1; D unresolved. V shed 8 bases and J shed 0 bases, with 11 bases lying between them. Germline CDR1 MNHEY, CDR2 SVGAGI. The CDR3 is 14 residues long. DNA of the CDR3: TGTGCCAGCTCACCGGCCCTCTCCTACAATGAGCAGTTCTTC. Translation gives CASSPALSYNEQFF.

This clone was found once. The chain combines TRBV7-2 with TRBJ2-2; unclear D gene. The length of the CDR3 is 15 residues. Trimming took off 2 bases at V and 3 bases at J, with 10 bases between the two ends. In germline, CDR1 is SGHTA, CDR2 FQGNSA. CDR3: CASSLMGSDTGELFF. As DNA, the CDR3 is TGTGCCAGCAGCTTAATGGGATCGGACACCGGGGAGCTGTTTTTT. The full variable domain, completed using reference TRBV7-2 and TRBJ2-2, is GAGVSQSPSNKVTEKGKDVELRCDPISGHTALYWYRQSLGQGLEFLIYFQGNSAPDKSGLPSDRFSAERTGGSVSTLTIQRTQQEDSAVYLCASSLMGSDTGELFFGEGSRLTVL.

The chain recombines TRBV6-1 with TRBJ2-1, with 9 bases matching TRBD2. This CDR3 contains 13 residues. V was clipped by 3 bases and J by 8 bases; unmatched bases: 2. The germline CDR1 and CDR2 sequences are MNHNS and SASEGT. CDR3 region: CASSDPSGDEQFF. The CDR3, as DNA: TGTGCCAGCAGTGACCCTAGCGGGGATGAGCAGTTCTTC.

This clone has a single count. The chain has TRBV6-6 and TRBJ1-3; TRBD1 matches at 10 bases. Trimming removed 6 bases from V and 3 bases from J; junction bases left unmatched: 5. This CDR3 contains 15 residues. Germline V gives CDR1 MNHNY, CDR2 SVGAGI (reference sequence). The CDR3 reads CASRSRDRGGNTIYF. Here the CDR3 DNA reads TGTGCCAGCAGGTCCCGGGACAGGGGTGGAAACACCATATATTTT.

This chain joins TRBV6-5 and TRBJ1-2; D unresolved. This CDR3 region has 15 residues. Germline V gives CDR1 MNHEY, CDR2 SVGAGI. The V gene lost 5 bases and the J gene lost 4 bases, with 17 bases spanning the gap. CDR3 bases: TGTGCCAGCAGTCGTGGCATATTTGGGGTCTATGGCTACACCTTC. This encodes CASSRGIFGVYGYTF.

The V call is TRBV6-6, the J call TRBJ2-7; 12 bases are shared with TRBD2. V lost 6 bases, J lost 2 bases, and 2 bases stayed unmatched. Germline V gene lookup returns CDR1 MNHNY and CDR2 SVGAGI (reference sequence). CDR3 length equals 14 residues. This CDR3 is CASSRTSGAYEQYF. The CDR3 DNA reads as TGTGCCAGCAGCCGGACTAGCGGGGCCTACGAGCAGTACTTC.

V is TRBV7-2 and J is TRBJ2-3; TRBD1 might be the D (5 bases). The CDR3 is 14 amino acids. Germline V lookup: CDR1 SGHTA, CDR2 FQGNSA. The V gene lost 3 bases and the J gene lost 0 bases, with 7 bases spanning the gap. CDR3 region: CASSFYRSTDTQYF. DNA for the CDR3: TGTGCCAGCAGCTTCTACAGGAGCACAGATACGCAGTATTTT.

This chain's CDR3 is CASSPAGTGKETQYF. DNA of the CDR3: TGCGCCAGCAGCCCCGCCGGGACAGGGAAAGAGACCCAGTACTTC. The chain couples TRBV5-1 to TRBJ2-5; 9 bases are a match to TRBD1. After removal of 4 bases from V and 3 bases from J, the junction contained 7 bases not matched to a gene. The CDR3 spans 15 residues. Germline V gene lookup returns CDR1 SGHRS and CDR2 YFSETQ.

This chain uses TRBV27 with TRBJ2-2; possible D gene TRBD1, 7 bases. CDR1 and CDR2 (germline): MNHEY, SMNVEV (reference sequence). V was trimmed by 2 bases and J by 6 bases, leaving 13 bases between them. The CDR3 totals 15 residues. DNA of the CDR3: TGTGCCAGCAGTTTAAAGTCAGGGGGGTCCGGGGAGCTGTTTTTT. It is translated as CASSLKSGGSGELFF.

This sequence joins TRBV6-1 and TRBJ2-1; 10 nucleotides align to TRBD2. Germline trimming cut 6 bases from V and 4 bases from J; bases unmatched to any gene: 6. The length of the CDR3 is 15 residues. Germline V gives CDR1 MNHNS, CDR2 SASEGT. This CDR3 reads CASSVGLAQYNEQFF. DNA of the CDR3: TGTGCCAGCAGCGTGGGACTAGCGCAATACAATGAGCAGTTCTTC.

The chain links TRBV5-6 to TRBJ2-7, with 7 positions matching TRBD1. CDR3 size: 15 residues. Germline CDR1 is SGHDT and CDR2 is YYEEEE. Trimming took 4 bases from V and 4 from J; bases not matched to a gene: 11. CDR3 DNA sequence: TGTGCCAGCAGCCCGTCCAGGGGGAGTGTTTACGAGCAGTACTTC. Protein sequence: CASSPSRGSVYEQYF.

The chain uses TRBV30 and TRBJ2-7; D unclear. With 0 bases removed from V and 0 bases from J, the gap between germline ends came to 12 bases. This CDR3 comprises 15 residues. Germline CDR1 reads GTSNPN; CDR2 reads SVGIG (reference sequence). CDR3 DNA sequence: TGTGCCTGGAGTGTCAGCATAGAGACCTCCTACGAGCAGTACTTC. Its translation: CAWSVSIETSYEQYF.

The rearrangement links TRBV30 to TRBJ2-7, with D maybe TRBD1 (5 bases). V gave up 2 bases and J gave up 0 bases, with 8 bases separating them. This CDR3 spans 13 amino acids. In germline, CDR1 is GTSNPN, CDR2 SVGIG (reference sequence). The CDR3 DNA reads TGTGCCTGGAGTAAGGGGAACTCCTACGAGCAGTACTTC. Translation gives CAWSKGNSYEQYF.

This chain connects TRBV11-2 to TRBJ1-1; TRBD1 agrees at 8 bases. V dropped 1 base and J dropped 5; count of bases not matched to a gene: 0. The germline CDR1 and CDR2 sequences are SGHAT and FQNNGV. CDR3 size: 13 residues. DNA of the CDR3: TGTGCCAGCAGCTTAGGACAGGGGACTGAAGCTTTCTTT. Translation gives CASSLGQGTEAFF.

The rearrangement uses TRBV28 and TRBJ1-1, with TRBD1 as a possible D gene (5 bases). Germline loops: CDR1 MDHEN, CDR2 SYDVKM. The CDR3 consists of 14 residues. V gave up 6 bases and J gave up 5 bases, with 16 bases separating them. CDR3 sequence reads: CASRPGTPATEAFF. The DNA of the CDR3 is TGTGCCAGCAGACCCGGGACCCCAGCGACTGAAGCTTTCTTT.

For the CDR3, the DNA is TGTGCCAGCAGTCCCAGACAGGGGGTTCGGGAAAAACTGTTTTTT. Translating it yields CASSPRQGVREKLFF. The V call is TRBV28, the J call TRBJ1-4; 9 bases map to TRBD1. V gave up 5 bases and J gave up 8 bases; unmatched junction bases: 9. The CDR3 loop spans 15 amino acids. Germline CDR1 and CDR2: MDHEN and SYDVKM.

V and J are TRBV5-6 and TRBJ2-7, with D possibly being TRBD2 (5 bases). Trimming took 4 bases from V and 0 from J, leaving 14 bases between them. The CDR3 has 15 residues. Germline CDR1 and CDR2: SGHDT and YYEEEE. CDR3 nucleotides: TGTGCCAGCAGCGGATTGGACTGGAGCTCCTACGAGCAGTACTTC. Amino acid sequence: CASSGLDWSSYEQYF.

The rearrangement joins TRBV7-9 to TRBJ1-2, with 8 bases aligning to TRBD1. CDR3 length equals 14 residues. Trimming at V came to 5 bases and at J to 4 bases, leaving 6 bases not matched to a gene. Germline CDR1 is SEHNR and CDR2 is FQNEAQ (reference sequence). CDR3 region: CASSRPTGGYGYTF. The CDR3 DNA reads TGTGCCAGCAGCCGACCCACAGGGGGCTATGGCTACACCTTC.

The rearrangement uses TRBV15 and TRBJ2-1; possible D gene TRBD1, 6 bases. Trimming left V 1 base short and J 0 bases short, with 13 bases between. Germline assignment: CDR1 LNHNV and CDR2 YYDKDF (reference sequence). The CDR3 consists of 17 residues. The CDR3 here is CATSRVRGGSSYNEQFF. Here the CDR3 DNA reads TGTGCCACCAGCAGAGTTCGAGGGGGTAGCTCCTACAATGAGCAGTTCTTC.

The chain combines TRBV11-3 with TRBJ2-7; D might be TRBD1 or TRBD2, each matching 5 bases. Germline loops: CDR1 SGHNT, CDR2 YENEEA. The V gene lost 5 bases and the J gene lost 6 bases, with 14 bases spanning the gap. The CDR3 covers 13 residues. The CDR3: CASSPGPGFEQYF. CDR3 in DNA: TGTGCCAGCAGCCCGGGACCCGGGTTCGAGCAGTACTTC.

This clone appeared a single time. This sequence joins TRBV5-1 and TRBJ1-2; D gene ambiguous. The CDR3 consists of 13 residues. Per the germline V gene, CDR1 is SGHRS and CDR2 is YFSETQ. V was trimmed by 0 bases and J by 4 bases, leaving 7 bases between them. The CDR3 sequence is CASSLDSVYGYTF. The DNA for the CDR3 is TGCGCCAGCAGCTTGGACAGTGTCTATGGCTACACCTTC.

V is TRBV5-1 and J is TRBJ2-6; 8 nucleotides match TRBD1. CDR3 length equals 17 residues. Germline V gives CDR1 SGHRS, CDR2 YFSETQ. Trimming cost V 3 bases and J 2 bases; bases outside gene matches: 7. The CDR3 nucleotides read TGCGCCAGCAGCTCCGGACAGGGCGGGACTGGGGCCAACGTCCTGACTTTC. Translating gives CASSSGQGGTGANVLTF.

A note on this clone: Other DNA sequences in the same sample also yield this CDR3. V is TRBV5-1 and J is TRBJ2-1; 7 bases fit TRBD1. Trimming at V came to 0 bases and at J to 0 bases, leaving 0 bases not matched to a gene. The CDR3 loop spans 15 amino acids. Germline assignment: CDR1 SGHRS and CDR2 YFSETQ. CDR3 loop: CASSLGQGSYNEQFF. As DNA, the CDR3 is TGCGCCAGCAGCTTGGGACAGGGCTCCTACAATGAGCAGTTCTTC.

The rearrangement joins TRBV28 to TRBJ1-4; 7 nucleotides align to TRBD1. Germline V gives CDR1 MDHEN, CDR2 SYDVKM. The CDR3 consists of 14 residues. The V segment lost 4 bases and the J segment 8 bases; nucleotides outside the gene matches: 7. The CDR3 bases are TGTGCCAGCAGTTCCGGGACAGCTCCCGAAAAACTGTTTTTT. Protein sequence: CASSSGTAPEKLFF. The variable domain in full, with the rest retrieved from reference TRBV28 and TRBJ1-4, is DVKVTQSSRYLVKRTGEKVFLECVQDMDHENMFWYRQDPGLGLRLIYFSYDVKMKEKGDIPEGYSVSREKKERFSLILESASTNQTSMYLCASSSGTAPEKLFFGSGTQLSVL.